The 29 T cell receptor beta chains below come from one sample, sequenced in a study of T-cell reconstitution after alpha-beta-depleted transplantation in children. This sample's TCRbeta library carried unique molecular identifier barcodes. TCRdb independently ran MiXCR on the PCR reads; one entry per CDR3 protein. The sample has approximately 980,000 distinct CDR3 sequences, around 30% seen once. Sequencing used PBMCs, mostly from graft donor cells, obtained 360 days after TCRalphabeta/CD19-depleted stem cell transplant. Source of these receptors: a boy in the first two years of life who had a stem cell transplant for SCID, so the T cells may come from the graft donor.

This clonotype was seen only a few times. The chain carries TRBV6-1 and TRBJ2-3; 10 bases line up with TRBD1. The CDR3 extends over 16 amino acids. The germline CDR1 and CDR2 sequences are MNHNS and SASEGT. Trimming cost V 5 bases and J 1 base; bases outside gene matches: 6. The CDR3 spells CASSLYGQGGTDTQYF. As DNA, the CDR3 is TGTGCCAGCAGTCTATACGGACAGGGGGGCACAGATACGCAGTATTTT.

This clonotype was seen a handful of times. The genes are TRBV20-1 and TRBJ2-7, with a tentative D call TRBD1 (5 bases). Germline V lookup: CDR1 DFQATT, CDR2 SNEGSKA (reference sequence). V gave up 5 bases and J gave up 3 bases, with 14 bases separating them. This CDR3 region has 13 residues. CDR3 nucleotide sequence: TGCAGTGCTTATGACAGCAGCTTCTACGAGCAGTACTTC. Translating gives CSAYDSSFYEQYF.

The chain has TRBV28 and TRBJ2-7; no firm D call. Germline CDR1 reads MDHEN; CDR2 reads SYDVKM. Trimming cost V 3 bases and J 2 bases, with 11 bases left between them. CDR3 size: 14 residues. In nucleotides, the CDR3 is TGTGCCAGCAGTTTTCACCGGTCAGCCTACGAGCAGTACTTC. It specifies CASSFHRSAYEQYF.

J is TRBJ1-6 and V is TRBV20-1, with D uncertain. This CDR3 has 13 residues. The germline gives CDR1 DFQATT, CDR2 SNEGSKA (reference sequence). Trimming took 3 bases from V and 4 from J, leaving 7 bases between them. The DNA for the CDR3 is TGCAGTGCTAGTCTCTCTTATAATTCACCCCTCCACTTT. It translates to CSASLSYNSPLHF.

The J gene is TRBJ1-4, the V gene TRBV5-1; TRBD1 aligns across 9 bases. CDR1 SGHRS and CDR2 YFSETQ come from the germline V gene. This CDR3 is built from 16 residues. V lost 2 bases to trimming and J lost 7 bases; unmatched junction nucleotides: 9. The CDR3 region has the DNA TGCGCCAGCAGCTTTGGGACAGGGACCCGGGCTGAAAAACTGTTTTTT. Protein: CASSFGTGTRAEKLFF.

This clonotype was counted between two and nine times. CDR3: CASRIQGFGTEAFF. The CDR3 nucleotides read TGTGCCAGCAGAATACAGGGGTTCGGCACTGAAGCTTTCTTT. The rearrangement joins TRBV6-1 to TRBJ1-1, with 7 positions matching TRBD1. The CDR3 loop spans 14 amino acids. The germline gives CDR1 MNHNS, CDR2 SASEGT. Trimming removed 6 bases from V and 4 bases from J; junction bases left unmatched: 8.

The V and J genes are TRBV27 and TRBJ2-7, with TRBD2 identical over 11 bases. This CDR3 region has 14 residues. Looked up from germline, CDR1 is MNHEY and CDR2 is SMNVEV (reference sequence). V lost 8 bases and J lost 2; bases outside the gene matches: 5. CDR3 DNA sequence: TGTGCCAGCGGTAGCGGGGGGGCCCCCTACGAGCAGTACTTC. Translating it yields CASGSGGAPYEQYF.

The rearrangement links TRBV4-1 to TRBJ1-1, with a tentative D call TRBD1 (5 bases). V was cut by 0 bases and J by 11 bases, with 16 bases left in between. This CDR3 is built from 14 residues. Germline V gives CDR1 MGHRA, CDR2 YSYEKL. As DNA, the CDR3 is TGCGCCAGCAGCCAAGAAGAGGGGCGGCGGGAGGCTTTCTTT. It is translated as CASSQEEGRREAFF.

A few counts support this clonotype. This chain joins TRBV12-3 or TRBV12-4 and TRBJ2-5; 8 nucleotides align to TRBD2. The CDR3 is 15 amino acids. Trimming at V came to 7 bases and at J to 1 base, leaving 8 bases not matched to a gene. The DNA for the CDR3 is TGTGCCAGCACCCCGGGAGGGAAGGGCCAAGAGACCCAGTACTTC. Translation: CASTPGGKGQETQYF.

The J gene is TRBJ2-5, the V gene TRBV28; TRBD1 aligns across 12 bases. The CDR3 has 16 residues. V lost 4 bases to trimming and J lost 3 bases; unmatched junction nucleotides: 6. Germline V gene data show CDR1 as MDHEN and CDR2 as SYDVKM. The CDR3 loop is CASSSRGQGAEETQYF. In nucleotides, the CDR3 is TGTGCCAGCAGTTCCCGGGGACAGGGGGCCGAAGAGACCCAGTACTTC.

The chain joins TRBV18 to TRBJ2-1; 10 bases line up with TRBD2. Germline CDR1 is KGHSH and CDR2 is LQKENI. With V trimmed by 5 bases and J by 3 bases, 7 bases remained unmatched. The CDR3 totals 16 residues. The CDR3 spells CASSSLPSGGYNEQFF. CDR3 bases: TGTGCCAGCTCATCTCTACCTAGCGGGGGCTACAATGAGCAGTTCTTC.

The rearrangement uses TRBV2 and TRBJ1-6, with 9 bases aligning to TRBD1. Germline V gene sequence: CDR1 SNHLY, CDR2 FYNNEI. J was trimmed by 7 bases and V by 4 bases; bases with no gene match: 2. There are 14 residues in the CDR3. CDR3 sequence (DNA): TGTGCCAGCAGTGGGGGACAGGGAAATTCACCCCTCCACTTT. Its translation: CASSGGQGNSPLHF.

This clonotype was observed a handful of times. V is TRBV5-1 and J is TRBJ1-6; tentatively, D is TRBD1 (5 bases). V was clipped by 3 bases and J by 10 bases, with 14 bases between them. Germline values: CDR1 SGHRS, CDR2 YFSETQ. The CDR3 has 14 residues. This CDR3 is CASSSGGAESPLHF. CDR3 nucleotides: TGCGCCAGCAGCTCAGGCGGGGCGGAATCACCCCTCCACTTT.

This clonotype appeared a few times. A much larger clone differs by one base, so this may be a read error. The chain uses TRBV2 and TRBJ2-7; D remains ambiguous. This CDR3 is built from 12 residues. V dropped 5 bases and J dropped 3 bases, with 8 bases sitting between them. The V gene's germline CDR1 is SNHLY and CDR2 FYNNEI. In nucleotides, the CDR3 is TGTGCCAGCAGTTTTAGCTTCTACGAGCAGTACTTC. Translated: CASSFSFYEQYF.

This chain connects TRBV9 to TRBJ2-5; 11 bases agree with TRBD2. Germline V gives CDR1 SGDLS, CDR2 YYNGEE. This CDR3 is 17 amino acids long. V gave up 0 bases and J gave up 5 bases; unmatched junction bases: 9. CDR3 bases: TGTGCCAGCAGCGTAGAGAGTCTAGCGGGGGGTGGGGAGACCCAGTACTTC. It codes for CASSVESLAGGGETQYF.

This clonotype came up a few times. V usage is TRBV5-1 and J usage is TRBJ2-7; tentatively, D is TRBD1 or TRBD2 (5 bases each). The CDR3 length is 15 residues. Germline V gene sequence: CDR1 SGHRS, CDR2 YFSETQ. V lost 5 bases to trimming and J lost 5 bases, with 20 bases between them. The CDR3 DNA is TGCGCCAGCAGTCCCGTCGTAGGGACGCGGAACGAGCAGTACTTC. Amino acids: CASSPVVGTRNEQYF.

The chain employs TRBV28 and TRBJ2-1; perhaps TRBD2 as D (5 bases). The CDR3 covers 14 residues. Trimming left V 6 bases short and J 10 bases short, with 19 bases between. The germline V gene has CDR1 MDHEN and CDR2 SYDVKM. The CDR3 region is CASRSDGSRGEQFF. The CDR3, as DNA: TGTGCCAGCAGATCGGACGGCTCGAGAGGGGAGCAGTTCTTC. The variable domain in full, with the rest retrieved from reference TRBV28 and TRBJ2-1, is DVKVTQSSRYLVKRTGEKVFLECVQDMDHENMFWYRQDPGLGLRLIYFSYDVKMKEKGDIPEGYSVSREKKERFSLILESASTNQTSMYLCASRSDGSRGEQFFGPGTRLTVL.

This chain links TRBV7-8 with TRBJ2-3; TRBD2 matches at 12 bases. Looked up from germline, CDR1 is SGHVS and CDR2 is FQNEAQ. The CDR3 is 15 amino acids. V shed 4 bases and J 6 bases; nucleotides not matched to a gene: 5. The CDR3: CASSSLAGGQDTQYF. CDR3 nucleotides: TGTGCCAGCAGCTCCCTAGCGGGGGGGCAGGATACGCAGTATTTT.

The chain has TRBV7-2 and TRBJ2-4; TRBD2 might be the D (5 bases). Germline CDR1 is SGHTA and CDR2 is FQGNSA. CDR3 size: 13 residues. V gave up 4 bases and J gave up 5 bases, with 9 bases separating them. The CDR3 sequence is CASSSRLQNIQYF. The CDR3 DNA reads TGTGCCAGCAGCTCGAGACTACAAAACATTCAGTACTTC. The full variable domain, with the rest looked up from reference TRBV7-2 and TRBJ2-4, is GAGVSQSPSNKVTEKGKDVELRCDPISGHTALYWYRQSLGQGLEFLIYFQGNSAPDKSGLPSDRFSAERTGGSVSTLTIQRTQQEDSAVYLCASSSRLQNIQYFGAGTRLSVL.

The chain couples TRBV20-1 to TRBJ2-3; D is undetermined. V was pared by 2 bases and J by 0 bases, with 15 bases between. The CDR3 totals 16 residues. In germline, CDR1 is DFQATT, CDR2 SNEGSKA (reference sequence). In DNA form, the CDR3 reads TGCAGTGCTAGACTTACCTACAGCCCTAGCACAGATACGCAGTATTTT. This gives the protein CSARLTYSPSTDTQYF.

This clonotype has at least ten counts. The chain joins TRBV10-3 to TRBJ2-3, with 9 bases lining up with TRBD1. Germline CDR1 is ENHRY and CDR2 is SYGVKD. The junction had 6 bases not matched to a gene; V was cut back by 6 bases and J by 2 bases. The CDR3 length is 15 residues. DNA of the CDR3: TGTGCCATCAGCGAACAGGGGGCCCCCACAGATACGCAGTATTTT. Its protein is CAISEQGAPTDTQYF.

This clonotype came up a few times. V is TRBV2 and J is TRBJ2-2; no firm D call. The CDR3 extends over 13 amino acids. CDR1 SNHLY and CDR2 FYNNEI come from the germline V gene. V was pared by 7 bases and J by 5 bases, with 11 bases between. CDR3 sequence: CASNWASTGELFF. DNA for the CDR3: TGTGCCAGCAACTGGGCCTCGACCGGGGAGCTGTTTTTT.

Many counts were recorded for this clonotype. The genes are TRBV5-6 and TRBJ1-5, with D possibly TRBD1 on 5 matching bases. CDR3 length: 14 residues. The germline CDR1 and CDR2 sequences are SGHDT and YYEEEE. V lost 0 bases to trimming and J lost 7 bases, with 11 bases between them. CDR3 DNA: TGTGCCAGCAGCTTGGTTCAGGGCGGCCAGCCCCAGCATTTT. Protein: CASSLVQGGQPQHF.

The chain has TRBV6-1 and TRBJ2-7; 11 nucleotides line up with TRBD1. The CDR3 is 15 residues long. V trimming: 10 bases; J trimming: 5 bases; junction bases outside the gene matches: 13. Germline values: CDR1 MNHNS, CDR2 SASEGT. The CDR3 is CATNNPGTGGHEQYF. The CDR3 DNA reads TGTGCCACCAATAATCCCGGGACAGGGGGGCACGAGCAGTACTTC.

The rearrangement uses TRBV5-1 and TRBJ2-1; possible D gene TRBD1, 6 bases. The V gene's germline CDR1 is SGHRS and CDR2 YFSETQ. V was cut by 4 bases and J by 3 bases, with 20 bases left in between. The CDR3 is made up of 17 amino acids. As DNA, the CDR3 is TGCGCCAGCAGCCCAGACCCGGACAGAATCTTCTACAATGAGCAGTTCTTC. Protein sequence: CASSPDPDRIFYNEQFF.

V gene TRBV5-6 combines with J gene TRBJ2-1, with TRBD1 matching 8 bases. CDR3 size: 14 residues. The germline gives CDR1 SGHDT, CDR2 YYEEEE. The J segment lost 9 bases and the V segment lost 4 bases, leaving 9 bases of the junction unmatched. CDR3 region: CASSHGNTGGEQFF. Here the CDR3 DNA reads TGTGCCAGCAGCCACGGGAACACAGGGGGTGAGCAGTTCTTC.

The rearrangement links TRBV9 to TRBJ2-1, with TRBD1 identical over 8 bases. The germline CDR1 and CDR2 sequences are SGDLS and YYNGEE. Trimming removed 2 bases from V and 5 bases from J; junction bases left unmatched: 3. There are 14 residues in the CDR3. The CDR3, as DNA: TGTGCCAGCAGCGTGGGGACAGGAGACAATGAGCAGTTCTTC. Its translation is CASSVGTGDNEQFF.

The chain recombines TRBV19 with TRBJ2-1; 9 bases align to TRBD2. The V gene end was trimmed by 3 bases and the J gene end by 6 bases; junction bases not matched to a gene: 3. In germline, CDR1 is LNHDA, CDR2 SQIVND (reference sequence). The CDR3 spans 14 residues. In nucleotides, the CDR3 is TGTGCCAGTAGTATGGTAGCGGGGGCCAATGAGCAGTTCTTC. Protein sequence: CASSMVAGANEQFF.

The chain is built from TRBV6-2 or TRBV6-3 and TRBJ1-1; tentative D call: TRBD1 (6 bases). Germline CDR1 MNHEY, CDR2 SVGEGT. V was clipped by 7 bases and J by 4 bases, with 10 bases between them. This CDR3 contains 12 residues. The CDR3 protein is CASTGDITEAFF. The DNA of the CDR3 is TGTGCCAGCACTGGGGACATCACTGAAGCTTTCTTT.